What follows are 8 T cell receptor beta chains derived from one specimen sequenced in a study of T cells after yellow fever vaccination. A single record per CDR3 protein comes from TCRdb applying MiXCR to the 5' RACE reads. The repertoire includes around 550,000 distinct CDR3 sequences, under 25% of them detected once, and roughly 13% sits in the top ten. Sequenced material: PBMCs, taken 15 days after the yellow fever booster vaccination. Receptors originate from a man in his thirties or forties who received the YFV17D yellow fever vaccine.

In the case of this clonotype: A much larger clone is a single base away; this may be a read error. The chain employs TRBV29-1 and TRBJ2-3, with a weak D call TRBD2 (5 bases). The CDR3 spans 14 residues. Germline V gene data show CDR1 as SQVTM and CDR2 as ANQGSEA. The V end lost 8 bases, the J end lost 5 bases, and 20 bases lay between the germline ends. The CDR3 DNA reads TGCAGCACCGAGAAGGCCGGAGGCATAGATACGCAGTATTTT. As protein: CSTEKAGGIDTQYF.

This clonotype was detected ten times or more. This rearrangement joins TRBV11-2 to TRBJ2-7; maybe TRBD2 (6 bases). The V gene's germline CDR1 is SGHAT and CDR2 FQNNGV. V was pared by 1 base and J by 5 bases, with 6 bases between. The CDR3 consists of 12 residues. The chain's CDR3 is CASSLGGNEQYF. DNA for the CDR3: TGTGCCAGCAGCTTAGGCGGGAACGAGCAGTACTTC.

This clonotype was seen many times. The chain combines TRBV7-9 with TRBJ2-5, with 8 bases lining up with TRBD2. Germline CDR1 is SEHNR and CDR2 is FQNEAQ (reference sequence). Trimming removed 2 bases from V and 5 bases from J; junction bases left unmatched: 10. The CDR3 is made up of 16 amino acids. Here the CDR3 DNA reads TGTGCCAGCAGCTTACGGCGAGCGGGAGTAGGGGAGACCCAGTACTTC. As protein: CASSLRRAGVGETQYF.

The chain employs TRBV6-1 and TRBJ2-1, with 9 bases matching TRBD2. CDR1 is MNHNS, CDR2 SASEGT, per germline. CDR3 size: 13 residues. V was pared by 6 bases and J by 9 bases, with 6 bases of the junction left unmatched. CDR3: CASRSGGTIEQFF. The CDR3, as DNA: TGTGCCAGCAGAAGCGGGGGGACTATTGAGCAGTTCTTC.

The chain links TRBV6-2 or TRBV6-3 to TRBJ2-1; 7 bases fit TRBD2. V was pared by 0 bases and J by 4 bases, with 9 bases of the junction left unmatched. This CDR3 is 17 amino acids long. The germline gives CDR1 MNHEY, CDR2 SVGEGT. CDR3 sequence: CASSYSFGKRDYNEQFF. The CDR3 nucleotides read TGTGCCAGCAGTTACTCGTTTGGGAAGCGGGATTACAATGAGCAGTTCTTC.

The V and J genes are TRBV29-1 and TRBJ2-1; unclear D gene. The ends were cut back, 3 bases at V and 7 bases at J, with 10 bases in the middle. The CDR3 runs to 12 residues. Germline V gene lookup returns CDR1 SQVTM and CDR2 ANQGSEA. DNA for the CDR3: TGCAGCGTTGATAGATTGGCAAATGAGCAGTTCTTC. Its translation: CSVDRLANEQFF.

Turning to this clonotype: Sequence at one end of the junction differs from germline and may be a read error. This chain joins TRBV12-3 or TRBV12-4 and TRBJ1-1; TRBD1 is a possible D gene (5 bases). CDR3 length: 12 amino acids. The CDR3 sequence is CASIGGNSEAFF. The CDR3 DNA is TGTGCCAGCATTGGGGGGAACTCTGAAGCTTTCTTT.

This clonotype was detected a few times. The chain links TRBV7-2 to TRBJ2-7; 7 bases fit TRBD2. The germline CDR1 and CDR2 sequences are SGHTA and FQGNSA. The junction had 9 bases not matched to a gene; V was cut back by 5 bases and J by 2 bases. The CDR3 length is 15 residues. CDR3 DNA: TGTGCCAGCAGCCCAGGTGCAGGGAGGGCCTACGAGCAGTACTTC. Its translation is CASSPGAGRAYEQYF.